This is a list of T cell receptor beta chains from one sample in a study of shared clonotypes between healthy human individuals. Assay: immunoSEQ multiplex PCR; the TCRdb copy retains only in-frame clones and omits some. The data contain around 500,000 clones, 78% of them seen just once; the ten biggest clones take up around 12%. Material for sequencing was PBMCs. The receptors derive from a woman aged 40 to 50 in good health. Some clones in this sample may be carry-over from other donors' samples. The CDR3 runs from the conserved cysteine through the conserved F or W.

j_call: TRBJ2-7
v_call: TRBV11-2
cdr3_aa: CASSLASDRVYEQYF

j_call: TRBJ2-3
v_call: TRBV5-1
cdr3_aa: CASSLAGQRTQYF

j_call: TRBJ2-7
v_call: TRBV6-1
cdr3_aa: CASSEVWGYEQYF

j_call: TRBJ2-3
v_call: TRBV28
cdr3_aa: CASGVMLSFGTDTQYF

j_call: TRBJ2-1
v_call: TRBV19
cdr3_aa: CASSLAGFTSYNEQFF

j_call: TRBJ2-2
v_call: TRBV9
cdr3_aa: CASSVIADTGELFF

j_call: TRBJ1-4
v_call: TRBV7-9
cdr3_aa: CASSLDGPRVANEKLFF

j_call: TRBJ1-5
v_call: TRBV19
cdr3_aa: CATAEGVTNQPQHF

j_call: TRBJ2-3
v_call: TRBV18
cdr3_aa: CASSPRRSGDTQYF

j_call: TRBJ2-5
v_call: TRBV7-3
cdr3_aa: CASSLIREETQYF

j_call: TRBJ2-7
v_call: TRBV5-4
cdr3_aa: CASSFGRSYEQYF

j_call: TRBJ2-7
v_call: TRBV4-1
cdr3_aa: CASSQDGGEQYF

j_call: TRBJ1-3
v_call: TRBV19
cdr3_aa: CASSIAAGGNTIYF

j_call: TRBJ2-3
v_call: TRBV4-2
cdr3_aa: CASSQAGTGSTDTQYF

j_call: TRBJ1-2
v_call: TRBV4-1
cdr3_aa: CASSQGRTGNHGYTF

j_call: TRBJ2-3
v_call: TRBV13
cdr3_aa: CASSFLGADTQYF

j_call: TRBJ1-2
v_call: TRBV6-1
cdr3_aa: CASSVGQGSLYGYTF

j_call: TRBJ2-2
v_call: TRBV30
cdr3_aa: CAWSVSGNTGELFF